This entry is about one TCR beta chain. As yet, its antigen is unknown. The sample comes from a study of cytomegalovirus exposure and HLA in healthy donors. Study-level findings and limits: Some V segments, including TRBV6-2 and TRBV6-3, were excluded as indistinguishable. Most sequenced TCRs were rare (though some public TCRs occurred in many donors). Per a later analysis, 18,000 or so TCR beta sequences showed association with HLA alleles at 0.05 false discovery rate.

Primers for the PCR totalled 60 Vbeta and 13 Jbeta. Some clones are missing from TCRdb's copy, which holds only in-frame ones; the method was immunoSEQ multiplex PCR. The table shows about 220,000 clones, with about 74% occurring only once. There are 14 residues in the CDR3. Trimming left V 3 bases short and J 0 bases short, with 9 bases between. CDR1 is SNHLY, CDR2 FYNNEI, per germline. Material: PBMCs. The chain links TRBV2 to TRBJ2-7, with a weak D call TRBD1 (5 bases). This receptor was taken from a woman under 40 in good health and CMV-seronegative. Here the CDR3 reads CASSDEQGSYEQYF. The CDR3 DNA follows: TGTGCCAGCAGTGATGAGCAGGGCTCCTACGAGCAGTACTTC. The full variable domain, with the rest looked up from reference TRBV2 and TRBJ2-7, is EPEVTQTPSHQVTQMGQEVILRCVPISNHLYFYWYRQILGQKVEFLVSFYNNEISEKSEIFDDQFSVERPDGSNFTLKIRSTKLEDSAMYFCASSDEQGSYEQYFGPGTRLTVT.